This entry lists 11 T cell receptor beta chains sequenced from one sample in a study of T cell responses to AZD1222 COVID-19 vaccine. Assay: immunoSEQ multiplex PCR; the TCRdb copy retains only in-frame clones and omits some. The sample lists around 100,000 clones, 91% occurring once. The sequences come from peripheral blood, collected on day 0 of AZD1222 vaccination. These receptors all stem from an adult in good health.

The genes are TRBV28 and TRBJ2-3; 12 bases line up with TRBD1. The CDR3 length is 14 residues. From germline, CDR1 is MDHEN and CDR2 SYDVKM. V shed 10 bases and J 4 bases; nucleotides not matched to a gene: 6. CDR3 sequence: CATTGTGGPDTQYF. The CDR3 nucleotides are TGTGCCACCACCGGGACAGGGGGCCCAGATACGCAGTATTTT.

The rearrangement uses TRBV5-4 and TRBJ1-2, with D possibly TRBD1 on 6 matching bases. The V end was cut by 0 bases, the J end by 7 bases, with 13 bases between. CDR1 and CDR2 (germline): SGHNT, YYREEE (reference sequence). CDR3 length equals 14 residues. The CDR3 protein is CASSLDRVRGGYTF. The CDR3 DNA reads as TGTGCCAGCAGCTTGGACAGGGTCCGAGGTGGCTACACCTTC.

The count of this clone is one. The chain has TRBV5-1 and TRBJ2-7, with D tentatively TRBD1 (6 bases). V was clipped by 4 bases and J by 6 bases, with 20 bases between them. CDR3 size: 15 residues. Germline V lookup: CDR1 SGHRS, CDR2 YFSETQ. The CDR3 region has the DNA TGCGCCAGCAGCCAAAACAGGGCCTCTCTGGGCGAGCAGTACTTC. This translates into CASSQNRASLGEQYF.

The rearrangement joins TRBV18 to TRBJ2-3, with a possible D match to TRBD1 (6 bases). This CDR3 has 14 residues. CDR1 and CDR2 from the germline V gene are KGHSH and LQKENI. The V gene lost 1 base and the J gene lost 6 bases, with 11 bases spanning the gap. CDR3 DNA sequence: TGTGCCAGCTCACCACGAGGGGGAGCCGATACGCAGTATTTT. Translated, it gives CASSPRGGADTQYF.

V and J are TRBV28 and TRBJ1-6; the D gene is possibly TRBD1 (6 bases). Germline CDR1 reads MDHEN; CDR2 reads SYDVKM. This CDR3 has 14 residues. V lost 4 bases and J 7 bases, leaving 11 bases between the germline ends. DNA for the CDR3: TGTGCCAGCAGTTACAGGGCGGGAAATTCACCCCTCCACTTT. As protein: CASSYRAGNSPLHF.

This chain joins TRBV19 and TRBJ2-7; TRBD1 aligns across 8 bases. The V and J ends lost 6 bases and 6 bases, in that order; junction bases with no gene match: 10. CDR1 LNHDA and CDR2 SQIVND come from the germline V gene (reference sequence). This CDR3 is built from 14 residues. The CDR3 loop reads CASRTDRAAFEQYF. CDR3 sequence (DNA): TGTGCCAGTAGGACGGACAGGGCCGCTTTCGAGCAGTACTTC.

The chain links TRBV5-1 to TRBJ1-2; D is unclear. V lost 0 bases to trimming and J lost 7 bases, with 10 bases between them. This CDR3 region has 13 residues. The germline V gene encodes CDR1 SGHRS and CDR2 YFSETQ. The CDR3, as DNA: TGCGCCAGCAGCTTGGAGGCCCCACCTGGCTACACCTTC. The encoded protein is CASSLEAPPGYTF.

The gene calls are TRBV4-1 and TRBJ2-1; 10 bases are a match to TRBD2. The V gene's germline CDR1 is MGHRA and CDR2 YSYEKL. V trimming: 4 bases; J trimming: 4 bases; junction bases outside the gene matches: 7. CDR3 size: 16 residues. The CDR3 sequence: CASSPSGTSAYNEQFF. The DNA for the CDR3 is TGCGCCAGCAGCCCCTCCGGGACTAGCGCTTACAATGAGCAGTTCTTC.

CDR3 coding DNA: TGCGCCAGCAGGCCCGGGGGGGTTAACTATGGCTACACCTTC. Protein sequence: CASRPGGVNYGYTF. V and J are TRBV5-1 and TRBJ1-2; tentative D call: TRBD1 (5 bases). The V end lost 5 bases, the J end lost 1 base, and 12 bases lay between the germline ends. The CDR3 loop spans 14 amino acids. Germline lookup yields CDR1 SGHRS and CDR2 YFSETQ.

The CDR3 DNA follows: TGTGCCAGCAGTTATGACAGGGCGGTCGGGGAGCTGTTTTTT. Translated, it gives CASSYDRAVGELFF. The gene calls are TRBV6-5 and TRBJ2-2; 7 bases agree with TRBD1. The germline CDR1 and CDR2 sequences are MNHEY and SVGAGI. The ends lost 3 bases at V and 7 bases at J; junction bases unmatched: 5. The CDR3 runs 14 residues.

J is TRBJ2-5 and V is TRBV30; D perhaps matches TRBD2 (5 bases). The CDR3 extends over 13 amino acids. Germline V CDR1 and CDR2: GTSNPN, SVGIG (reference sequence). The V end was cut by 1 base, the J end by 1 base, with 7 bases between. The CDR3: CAWSGLLQETQYF. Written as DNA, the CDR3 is TGTGCCTGGAGTGGACTACTCCAAGAGACCCAGTACTTC.